This entry lists 28 T cell receptor beta chains sequenced from one sample in a study of beta chain features in type 1 diabetes. cDNA synthesis used the whole RNA isolate, giving expressed TCRB sequences. This table comes from immunoSEQ multiplex PCR, and its TCRdb copy is limited to in-frame clones, with some not included. The sample consists of fewer than 250,000 clones, 14% of them appearing once. The specimen sequenced was naive CD4+ T cells from blood. The receptors shown here come from a woman aged 40 to 50 in good health.

A word on this clone: The sample holds other DNA sequences that translate to the same CDR3. This rearrangement joins TRBV6-1 to TRBJ2-1; possibly TRBD2 for D (5 bases). CDR1 and CDR2 (germline): MNHNS, SASEGT. The CDR3 runs to 11 residues. V shed 4 bases and J shed 7 bases, with 5 bases lying between them. The CDR3: CASSAGNEQFF. The CDR3 DNA reads as TGTGCCAGCAGTGCGGGGAATGAGCAGTTCTTC.

In this sample, this clone turned up a few times. The V gene is TRBV5-1, the J gene TRBJ2-1; TRBD1 might be the D (5 bases). The CDR3 is made up of 15 amino acids. Looked up from germline, CDR1 is SGHRS and CDR2 is YFSETQ. Trimming stripped 2 bases from V and 5 bases from J, with 14 bases between. Here the CDR3 DNA reads TGCGCCAGCAGCTTCAGGGTAACAGGAAACAATGAGCAGTTCTTC. Residues: CASSFRVTGNNEQFF. The full variable domain, with the rest looked up from reference TRBV5-1 and TRBJ2-1, is KAGVTQTPRYLIKTRGQQVTLSCSPISGHRSVSWYQQTPGQGLQFLFEYFSETQRNKGNFPGRFSGRQFSNSRSEMNVSTLELGDSALYLCASSFRVTGNNEQFFGPGTRLTVL.

A few counts support this clone. The chain joins TRBV5-6 to TRBJ1-2; 7 bases align to TRBD1. The germline gives CDR1 SGHDT, CDR2 YYEEEE. J gave up 4 bases and V 0 bases, and 6 bases lay outside the gene matches. This CDR3 is built from 15 residues. In DNA, the CDR3 is TGTGCCAGCAGCTTGGGGGCCCGGGACAGCTATGGCTACACCTTC. Its translation is CASSLGARDSYGYTF.

The chain employs TRBV5-1 and TRBJ2-3; D possibly corresponds to TRBD1 (6 bases). V was cut by 0 bases and J by 6 bases, with 11 bases left in between. The CDR3 runs 14 residues. CDR1 and CDR2 (germline): SGHRS, YFSETQ. In DNA form, the CDR3 reads TGCGCCAGCAGCTTGGGGGACAAGGGGGATACGCAGTATTTT. Protein product: CASSLGDKGDTQYF.

This clone appeared a few times. The V call is TRBV7-9, the J call TRBJ1-6; D may be TRBD1 (6 bases). The CDR3 is 13 amino acids. V dropped 3 bases and J dropped 10 bases, with 10 bases sitting between them. Germline values: CDR1 SEHNR, CDR2 FQNEAQ (reference sequence). CDR3 DNA: TGTGCCAGCAGCTTGCAGGGGAACTCACCCCTCCACTTT. This translates into CASSLQGNSPLHF.

The CDR3 loop reads CASSPGGVETQYF. CDR3 in DNA: TGTGCCAGCAGCCCGGGAGGGGTGGAGACCCAGTACTTC. The chain recombines TRBV2 with TRBJ2-5; 8 bases are shared with TRBD2. This CDR3 is 13 amino acids long. Germline trimming cut 6 bases from V and 5 bases from J; bases unmatched to any gene: 5. The germline CDR1 and CDR2 sequences are SNHLY and FYNNEI.

The V call is TRBV29-1, the J call TRBJ1-1; the match to TRBD1 covers 8 bases. The trim removed 6 bases at V and 5 bases at J, leaving 5 bases unmatched. The germline CDR1 and CDR2 sequences are SQVTM and ANQGSEA. The CDR3 length is 12 residues. Written as DNA, the CDR3 is TGCAGCGTCGCACGGACAGGGACTGAAGCTTTCTTT. Its translation: CSVARTGTEAFF.

This clone was counted a few times. The chain is built from TRBV21-1 and TRBJ1-1; the D call TRBD1 from the table was never checked on the DNA. TRBV21-1 is a known pseudogene. The CDR3 has 15 amino acids. Here the CDR3 reads CASSSHTGPNTEAFF. The CDR3 region has the DNA TGTGCCAGCAGCTCCCACACAGGACCGAACACTGAAGCTTTCTTT.

The chain combines TRBV11-2 with TRBJ1-2, with D hard to call. Germline CDR1 SGHAT, CDR2 FQNNGV. CDR3 size: 13 residues. Deletions cut 5 bases from V and 0 bases from J, with 7 bases between. The CDR3 protein is CASSLASNYGYTF. CDR3 DNA sequence: TGTGCCAGCAGCCTAGCCTCTAACTATGGCTACACCTTC. Full variable domain (remainder filled in from reference TRBV11-2 and TRBJ1-2): EAGVAQSPRYKIIEKRQSVAFWCNPISGHATLYWYQQILGQGPKLLIQFQNNGVVDDSQLPKDRFSAERLKGVDSTLKIQPAKLEDSAVYLCASSLASNYGYTFGSGTRLTVV.

The sample holds a few counts of this clone. The chain couples TRBV4-2 to TRBJ1-2, with a weak D call TRBD1 (5 bases). Germline V lookup: CDR1 LGHNA, CDR2 YNFKEQ. The CDR3 contains 17 residues. V lost 0 bases to trimming and J lost 6 bases, with 20 bases between them. In DNA, the CDR3 is TGTGCCAGCAGCCAAGACCCCGTCCGGGGGGTAGGACATGGCTACACCTTC. Translated: CASSQDPVRGVGHGYTF.

In this sample, this clone turned up a few times. The CDR3, as DNA: TGTGCCAGCTCACCGTACAGGGACACGAACGAGCAGTACTTC. It specifies CASSPYRDTNEQYF. The chain uses TRBV18 and TRBJ2-7; weak D call: TRBD1 (6 bases). Germline V gene sequence: CDR1 KGHSH, CDR2 LQKENI. Trimming cost V 3 bases and J 5 bases, with 14 bases left between them. The CDR3 has 14 amino acids.

This chain connects TRBV25-1 to TRBJ2-2; D call uncertain. This CDR3 region has 14 residues. The ends were cut back, 5 bases at V and 2 bases at J, with 9 bases in the middle. Germline V gene lookup returns CDR1 MGHDK and CDR2 SYGVNS. The CDR3, as DNA: TGTGCCAGCAGTCGCTCGGTAAACACCGGGGAGCTGTTTTTT. It codes for CASSRSVNTGELFF.

This rearrangement joins TRBV5-1 to TRBJ1-5; 10 nucleotides match TRBD1. With V trimmed by 0 bases and J by 8 bases, 11 bases remained unmatched. Germline V lookup: CDR1 SGHRS, CDR2 YFSETQ. The CDR3 consists of 17 residues. The CDR3 protein is CASSLEGDRGTMKPQHF. The CDR3, as DNA: TGCGCCAGCAGCTTGGAAGGGGACAGGGGTACCATGAAGCCCCAGCATTTT. The full variable domain, with the rest looked up from reference TRBV5-1 and TRBJ1-5, is KAGVTQTPRYLIKTRGQQVTLSCSPISGHRSVSWYQQTPGQGLQFLFEYFSETQRNKGNFPGRFSGRQFSNSRSEMNVSTLELGDSALYLCASSLEGDRGTMKPQHFGDGTRLSIL.

This clone was recorded at least ten times. V and J are TRBV23-1 and TRBJ2-7, with D possibly TRBD1 on 6 matching bases. TRBV23-1 is flagged as an ORF with uncertain function. This CDR3 is built from 15 residues. V gave up 0 bases and J gave up 2 bases, with 11 bases separating them. The CDR3: CASSQSHREPYEQYF. The DNA for the CDR3 is TGCGCCAGCAGTCAATCACACAGGGAGCCCTACGAGCAGTACTTC.

This clone was counted a few times. The chain has TRBV18 and TRBJ1-2; D might be TRBD1 (6 bases). CDR3 length: 13 amino acids. Germline V gives CDR1 KGHSH, CDR2 LQKENI. The V gene lost 0 bases and the J gene lost 8 bases, with 10 bases spanning the gap. DNA for the CDR3: TGTGCCAGCTCACCACCGCAGGGGCGAGGCTACACCTTC. Translating it yields CASSPPQGRGYTF.

The chain uses TRBV20-1 and TRBJ1-1, with 9 bases lining up with TRBD1. This CDR3 has 11 amino acids. Germline V gene lookup returns CDR1 DFQATT and CDR2 SNEGSKA (reference sequence). Trimming cost V 3 bases and J 11 bases; bases outside gene matches: 4. The DNA for the CDR3 is TGCAGTGCTAGGGGACAGGGAGGTGCTTTCTTT. Amino acid sequence: CSARGQGGAFF.

The rearrangement uses TRBV4-3 and TRBJ2-3, with 7 bases identical to TRBD1. Per the germline V gene, CDR1 is LGHNA and CDR2 is YSLEER. The trim removed 1 base at V and 4 bases at J, leaving 14 bases unmatched. CDR3 length: 18 amino acids. This chain's CDR3 is CASSQALTTGVRADTQYF. CDR3 nucleotides: TGCGCCAGCAGCCAAGCCCTCACTACAGGGGTTCGTGCAGATACGCAGTATTTT.

This clone was found a few times. The V call is TRBV28, the J call TRBJ1-2, with a possible D match to TRBD1 (6 bases). Germline assignment: CDR1 MDHEN and CDR2 SYDVKM. Trimming left V 5 bases short and J 5 bases short, with 21 bases between. This CDR3 spans 16 amino acids. The chain's CDR3 is CASSPLVSAGVYGYTF. For the CDR3, the DNA is TGTGCCAGCAGTCCCCTAGTTTCGGCAGGGGTTTATGGCTACACCTTC.

The V and J genes are TRBV7-2 and TRBJ2-1; perhaps TRBD2 as D (5 bases). V lost 6 bases, J lost 4 bases, and 16 bases lay in between. There are 15 residues in the CDR3. Germline V lookup: CDR1 SGHTA, CDR2 FQGNSA. This chain's CDR3 is CASRRAAAEYNEQFF. CDR3 bases: TGTGCCAGCAGGAGAGCAGCGGCAGAGTACAATGAGCAGTTCTTC.

The V and J genes are TRBV4-1 and TRBJ2-5, with a weak D call TRBD2 (6 bases). The CDR3 sequence is 17 residues long. Germline CDR1 is MGHRA and CDR2 is YSYEKL. The V end was cut by 0 bases, the J end by 4 bases, with 18 bases between. CDR3 loop: CASSQDRGTGVPETQYF. CDR3 nucleotide sequence: TGCGCCAGCAGCCAAGATCGTGGGACTGGGGTTCCAGAGACCCAGTACTTC.

This clone came up a few times. The V call is TRBV9, the J call TRBJ2-6; possible D gene TRBD1, 6 bases. The germline V gene encodes CDR1 SGDLS and CDR2 YYNGEE. V lost 0 bases to trimming and J lost 0 bases, with 16 bases between them. The CDR3 extends over 19 amino acids. As DNA, the CDR3 is TGTGCCAGCAGCGTAGTAGGTGGGGGACATCGCTCTGGGGCCAACGTCCTGACTTTC. It encodes CASSVVGGGHRSGANVLTF.

This clone was seen a handful of times. V usage is TRBV9 and J usage is TRBJ2-7, with 10 bases fitting TRBD2. This CDR3 has 15 residues. In germline, CDR1 is SGDLS, CDR2 YYNGEE. Trimming at V came to 4 bases and at J to 6 bases, leaving 10 bases not matched to a gene. CDR3 sequence reads: CASSSSGGGIGEQYF. CDR3 coding DNA: TGTGCCAGCAGCTCCAGCGGGGGGGGAATTGGCGAGCAGTACTTC. Full variable domain (outside the CDR3, taken from reference TRBV9 and TRBJ2-7): DSGVTQTPKHLITATGQRVTLRCSPRSGDLSVYWYQQSLDQGLQFLIQYYNGEERAKGNILERFSAQQFPDLHSELNLSSLELGDSALYFCASSSSGGGIGEQYFGPGTRLTVT.

This chain connects TRBV7-2 to TRBJ1-6; D unclear. Trimming removed 7 bases at V and 0 bases at J, with 16 bases between. The CDR3 extends over 17 amino acids. Germline CDR1 is SGHTA and CDR2 is FQGNSA. DNA for the CDR3: TGTGCCAGCACTTCCTCGTGGTGGAGCTCCTATAATTCACCCCTCCACTTT. Amino acid sequence: CASTSSWWSSYNSPLHF.

The rearrangement joins TRBV2 to TRBJ1-2, with 7 bases lining up with TRBD1. The CDR3 has 13 amino acids. J gave up 8 bases and V 7 bases, and 10 bases lay outside the gene matches. Germline lookup yields CDR1 SNHLY and CDR2 FYNNEI. CDR3: CASNDRVSGGYTF. As DNA, the CDR3 is TGTGCCAGCAATGACAGGGTTTCGGGCGGCTACACCTTC. The whole variable domain, remainder taken from reference TRBV2 and TRBJ1-2, is EPEVTQTPSHQVTQMGQEVILRCVPISNHLYFYWYRQILGQKVEFLVSFYNNEISEKSEIFDDQFSVERPDGSNFTLKIRSTKLEDSAMYFCASNDRVSGGYTFGSGTRLTVV.

This clone was detected only a few times. The chain carries TRBV10-2 and TRBJ1-5, with 8 bases lining up with TRBD1. The V gene's germline CDR1 is WSHSY and CDR2 SAAADI. Trimming took 0 bases from V and 4 from J; bases not matched to a gene: 2. This CDR3 has 15 residues. The CDR3: CASSESWTGNQPQHF. In DNA form, the CDR3 reads TGCGCCAGCAGTGAGTCATGGACAGGGAATCAGCCCCAGCATTTT.

The chain recombines TRBV5-1 with TRBJ2-1; 8 nucleotides agree with TRBD2. This CDR3 spans 17 amino acids. Germline V gene sequence: CDR1 SGHRS, CDR2 YFSETQ. Trimming at V came to 0 bases and at J to 0 bases, leaving 5 bases not matched to a gene. CDR3 amino acids: CASSLVVAGSSYNEQFF. CDR3 bases: TGCGCCAGCAGCTTGGTGGTAGCGGGGAGCTCCTACAATGAGCAGTTCTTC.

The chain has TRBV7-8 and TRBJ1-5; maybe TRBD1 (5 bases). Looked up from germline, CDR1 is SGHVS and CDR2 is FQNEAQ. Trimming stripped 1 base from V and 9 bases from J, with 22 bases between. The CDR3 sequence is 17 residues long. The CDR3 DNA follows: TGTGCCAGCAGCTTAGGTCTGGTCAGGGTGGTTTCCGGGCCCCAGCATTTT. Amino acids: CASSLGLVRVVSGPQHF. Variable domain in full (rest from reference TRBV7-8 and TRBJ1-5): GAGVSQSPRYKVAKRGQDVALRCDPISGHVSLFWYQQALGQGPEFLTYFQNEAQLDKSGLPSDRFFAERPEGSVSTLKIQRTQQEDSAVYLCASSLGLVRVVSGPQHFGDGTRLSIL.

This clone was picked up a small number of times. The chain employs TRBV18 and TRBJ1-5; TRBD1 matches at 10 bases. Germline CDR1 and CDR2: KGHSH and LQKENI. Germline trimming cut 3 bases from V and 0 bases from J; bases unmatched to any gene: 2. This CDR3 is 16 amino acids long. CDR3 nucleotide sequence: TGTGCCAGCTCACCGGGACAGGGGTATAGCAATCAGCCCCAGCATTTT. It specifies CASSPGQGYSNQPQHF.